One and the same sample provided the 30 T cell receptor beta chains below, sequenced in a study of T cell responses to AZD1222 COVID-19 vaccine. Sequencing was performed with immunoSEQ multiplex PCR; in TCRdb, only in-frame clones are kept and a portion is missing. The table lists approximately 150,000 clones, approximately 90% of them singletons. The sequencing here drew on peripheral blood, taken 28 days after the second AZD1222 dose. The receptors here all came from an adult who received the AZD1222 COVID-19 vaccine.

In its sample, this clone was seen once. The chain uses TRBV6-2 or TRBV6-3 and TRBJ1-2; maybe TRBD1 (6 bases). The germline V and J ends were trimmed by 0 bases and 7 bases, with 15 bases remaining between them. The germline gives CDR1 MNHEY, CDR2 SVGEGT. The CDR3 spans 15 residues. CDR3 amino acids: CASSYSTGLDLGYTF. CDR3 DNA: TGTGCCAGCAGTTACTCGACAGGTTTAGACCTTGGCTACACCTTC.

The chain has TRBV6-5 and TRBJ2-1, with a possible D match to TRBD2 (5 bases). The CDR3 totals 14 residues. Germline assignment: CDR1 MNHEY and CDR2 SVGAGI. V was trimmed by 3 bases and J by 6 bases, leaving 12 bases between them. DNA of the CDR3: TGTGCCAGCAGTTATAGCGTTGCCTTCAATGAGCAGTTCTTC. It is translated as CASSYSVAFNEQFF.

The chain couples TRBV5-4 to TRBJ2-3; D perhaps matches TRBD2 (7 bases). The CDR3 length is 15 residues. V was pared by 3 bases and J by 0 bases, with 11 bases between. In germline, CDR1 is SGHNT, CDR2 YYREEE (reference sequence). The CDR3 sequence is CASSWGGRSTDTQYF. DNA of the CDR3: TGTGCCAGCAGCTGGGGGGGCAGAAGCACAGATACGCAGTATTTT.

This clone was observed once. V and J are TRBV4-3 and TRBJ2-7; 7 nucleotides line up with TRBD1. The CDR3 spans 14 residues. V lost 2 bases, J lost 1 base, and 2 bases stayed unmatched. Germline values: CDR1 LGHNA, CDR2 YSLEER. CDR3 region: CASSQQGQSYEQYF. CDR3 DNA: TGCGCCAGCAGCCAACAGGGACAGTCCTACGAGCAGTACTTC.

The rearrangement uses TRBV24-1 and TRBJ1-6; D gene ambiguous. CDR1 and CDR2 (germline): KGHDR, SFDVKD. V lost 7 bases to trimming and J lost 7 bases, with 10 bases between them. The length of the CDR3 is 13 residues. For the CDR3, the DNA is TGTGCCACCAGAGACAATGGGAATTCACCCCTCCACTTT. Protein: CATRDNGNSPLHF.

The J gene is TRBJ1-1, the V gene TRBV7-2, with D tentatively TRBD1 (6 bases). Germline V CDR1 and CDR2: SGHTA, FQGNSA. The CDR3 runs to 15 residues. V was clipped by 5 bases and J by 4 bases, with 17 bases between them. The CDR3 DNA follows: TGTGCCAGCAGCCAACGAACAGGGAGGTTCACTGAAGCTTTCTTT. Translating gives CASSQRTGRFTEAFF.

The chain employs TRBV15 and TRBJ1-4; D not certain. The V end was cut by 0 bases, the J end by 5 bases, with 10 bases between. Germline V CDR1 and CDR2: LNHNV, YYDKDF (reference sequence). The CDR3 has 15 amino acids. The CDR3 nucleotides are TGTGCCACCAGCAGAGAGGTGGGCCTGAATGAAAAACTGTTTTTT. Its protein is CATSREVGLNEKLFF.

The chain couples TRBV18 to TRBJ2-7; tentatively, D is TRBD2 (7 bases). Germline CDR1 is KGHSH and CDR2 is LQKENI. V dropped 4 bases and J dropped 3 bases, with 13 bases sitting between them. The CDR3 sequence is 14 residues long. DNA for the CDR3: TGTGCCAGCTCACTAGGGGGAGGGAACTACGAGCAGTACTTC. Its translation is CASSLGGGNYEQYF.

A single count supports this clone. The chain recombines TRBV14 with TRBJ1-4; possibly TRBD1 for D (6 bases). The CDR3 spans 16 residues. Germline CDR1 reads SGHDN; CDR2 reads FVKESK. V gave up 6 bases and J gave up 4 bases, with 18 bases separating them. The CDR3: CASSRTGSLYNEKLFF. The DNA for the CDR3 is TGTGCCAGCAGTCGAACAGGGTCCTTGTATAATGAAAAACTGTTTTTT. Complete variable domain (other parts from reference TRBV14 and TRBJ1-4): EAGVTQFPSHSVIEKGQTVTLRCDPISGHDNLYWYRRVMGKEIKFLLHFVKESKQDESGMPNNRFLAERTGGTYSTLKVQPAELEDSGVYFCASSRTGSLYNEKLFFGSGTQLSVL.

The chain is built from TRBV7-3 and TRBJ1-3; TRBD1 is a possible D gene (5 bases). CDR1 and CDR2 (germline): SGHTA, FQGTGA. V lost 6 bases and J lost 6, with 12 bases in between. The CDR3 runs to 13 residues. The CDR3 DNA sequence: TGTGCCAGCAGTTTGGGGGTTTCAAACACCATATATTTT. It is translated as CASSLGVSNTIYF.

This clone has a single count. Different DNA sequences within this sample yield the same CDR3. The genes are TRBV27 and TRBJ2-1; D uncertain. There are 12 residues in the CDR3. Germline CDR1 reads MNHEY; CDR2 reads SMNVEV (reference sequence). The V and J ends lost 2 bases and 4 bases respectively, with 3 bases between them. The DNA of the CDR3 is TGTGCCAGCAGTTTAGGGTACAATGAGCAGTTCTTC. Translated: CASSLGYNEQFF.

This rearrangement joins TRBV7-9 to TRBJ2-1, with 15 bases identical to TRBD2. V was pared by 5 bases and J by 1 base, with 3 bases of the junction left unmatched. Germline-derived CDR1 and CDR2 are SEHNR and FQNEAQ (reference sequence). This CDR3 spans 17 amino acids. This CDR3 is CASSQGTSGGSYNEQFF. For the CDR3, the DNA is TGTGCCAGCAGCCAGGGGACTAGCGGGGGGTCCTACAATGAGCAGTTCTTC.

The rearrangement links TRBV7-2 to TRBJ1-1; unclear D gene. The CDR3 runs 16 residues. CDR1 is SGHTA and CDR2 is FQGNSA in the germline V gene. V was shortened by 0 bases and J by 0 bases, with 11 bases between the two germline ends. CDR3 nucleotides: TGTGCCAGCAGCTTAGCGATAGGAGGCATGAACACTGAAGCTTTCTTT. As protein: CASSLAIGGMNTEAFF.

The chain recombines TRBV19 with TRBJ1-1; D might be TRBD1 (6 bases). With 10 bases removed from V and 0 bases from J, the gap between germline ends came to 9 bases. Germline V gene data show CDR1 as LNHDA and CDR2 as SQIVND (reference sequence). The CDR3 has 12 amino acids. The CDR3 loop reads CATEGVNTEAFF. The CDR3 DNA reads as TGTGCCACCGAGGGGGTGAACACTGAAGCTTTCTTT.

The J gene is TRBJ1-1, the V gene TRBV6-5; TRBD1 might be the D (5 bases). The germline CDR1 and CDR2 sequences are MNHEY and SVGAGI. V was trimmed by 1 base and J by 3 bases, leaving 15 bases between them. The CDR3 covers 16 residues. The CDR3 is CASSYWAGPYDTEAFF. CDR3 coding DNA: TGTGCCAGCAGTTACTGGGCGGGACCCTACGACACTGAAGCTTTCTTT.

This clone appeared once. This chain links TRBV11-1 with TRBJ1-1; D unresolved. V lost 3 bases and J 4 bases, leaving 9 bases between the germline ends. This CDR3 contains 13 residues. Germline V gene lookup returns CDR1 SGHAT and CDR2 FQDESV (reference sequence). The CDR3 loop reads CASSFGVSTEAFF. The CDR3 region has the DNA TGTGCCAGCAGCTTTGGGGTGAGCACTGAAGCTTTCTTT.

This chain links TRBV27 with TRBJ1-6; no firm D call. Germline loops: CDR1 MNHEY, CDR2 SMNVEV (reference sequence). Trimming removed 4 bases from V and 9 bases from J, with 19 bases in between. This CDR3 comprises 16 residues. The CDR3 reads CASSSSRGPSGSPLHF. CDR3 nucleotide sequence: TGTGCCAGCAGTTCCAGCCGGGGTCCGTCCGGTTCACCCCTCCACTTT.

This clone appeared once. The rearrangement joins TRBV5-1 to TRBJ2-1; 14 bases align to TRBD2. The CDR3 runs to 15 residues. CDR1 is SGHRS, CDR2 YFSETQ, per germline. V was pared by 4 bases and J by 7 bases, with 4 bases of the junction left unmatched. DNA of the CDR3: TGCGCCAGCAGCCCCGGGACTAGCGGGGGAAATGAGCAGTTCTTC. Translating it yields CASSPGTSGGNEQFF.

The chain links TRBV4-1 to TRBJ1-6; maybe TRBD1 (6 bases). V shed 1 base and J shed 5 bases, with 9 bases lying between them. This CDR3 is 15 amino acids long. In germline, CDR1 is MGHRA, CDR2 YSYEKL. The CDR3 loop is CASSQVDRNNSPLHF. The DNA of the CDR3 is TGCGCCAGCAGCCAAGTGGACAGAAATAATTCACCCCTCCACTTT.

The chain carries TRBV5-1 and TRBJ1-2; 7 nucleotides match TRBD1. This CDR3 comprises 14 residues. Germline loops: CDR1 SGHRS, CDR2 YFSETQ. The ends lost 3 bases at V and 8 bases at J; junction bases unmatched: 10. This CDR3 reads CASSWGETGQGYTF. CDR3 coding DNA: TGCGCCAGCAGCTGGGGAGAGACAGGGCAAGGCTACACCTTC.

The chain couples TRBV6-2 or TRBV6-3 to TRBJ1-2; no clear D gene. V was trimmed by 0 bases and J by 4 bases, leaving 12 bases between them. CDR1 MNHEY and CDR2 SVGEGT come from the germline V gene. This CDR3 has 15 residues. This CDR3 reads CASSYSPGTVYGYTF. The CDR3, as DNA: TGTGCCAGCAGTTACTCGCCAGGAACTGTCTATGGCTACACCTTC.

This chain links TRBV14 with TRBJ2-7; D might be TRBD2 (6 bases). The V gene's germline CDR1 is SGHDN and CDR2 FVKESK. The CDR3 has 14 amino acids. V was clipped by 1 base and J by 7 bases, with 14 bases between them. This chain's CDR3 is CASSQAGTSGEQYF. DNA for the CDR3: TGTGCCAGCAGCCAAGCTGGGACTTCGGGGGAGCAGTACTTC.

This chain uses TRBV7-6 with TRBJ1-4, with a possible D match to TRBD1 (5 bases). Trimming stripped 1 base from V and 3 bases from J, with 9 bases between. Germline CDR1 SGHVS, CDR2 FNYEAQ. The CDR3 has 15 residues. CDR3 in DNA: TGTGCCAGCAGCTTAGGTGGGGGAGCTAATGAAAAACTGTTTTTT. Its translation: CASSLGGGANEKLFF. The full variable domain, completed using reference TRBV7-6 and TRBJ1-4, is GAGVSQSPRYKVTKRGQDVALRCDPISGHVSLYWYRQALGQGPEFLTYFNYEAQQDKSGLPNDRFSAERPEGSISTLTIQRTEQRDSAMYRCASSLGGGANEKLFFGSGTQLSVL.

The chain has TRBV6-2 or TRBV6-3 and TRBJ2-7; D might be TRBD2 (5 bases). The germline CDR1 and CDR2 sequences are MNHEY and SVGEGT. Trimming left V 6 bases short and J 5 bases short, with 20 bases between. The CDR3 extends over 15 amino acids. The CDR3 loop is CASSDLAWSKDEQYF. Written as DNA, the CDR3 is TGTGCCAGCAGCGATCTAGCTTGGAGCAAGGACGAGCAGTACTTC.

This clone showed up just a few times. The rearrangement uses TRBV4-1 and TRBJ2-2; D might be TRBD2 (5 bases). The V end was cut by 1 base, the J end by 5 bases, with 11 bases between. CDR3 length: 15 residues. The V gene's germline CDR1 is MGHRA and CDR2 YSYEKL. As DNA, the CDR3 is TGCGCCAGCAGCCAAGTCTTGAGGGTAACCGGGGAGCTGTTTTTT. This translates into CASSQVLRVTGELFF.

The chain joins TRBV6-5 to TRBJ1-2, with a tentative D call TRBD1 (5 bases). Germline assignment: CDR1 MNHEY and CDR2 SVGAGI. V gave up 0 bases and J gave up 6 bases, with 8 bases separating them. The CDR3 has 13 amino acids. CDR3 amino acids: CASSYSGGDGYTF. For the CDR3, the DNA is TGTGCCAGCAGTTACTCGGGGGGAGATGGCTACACCTTC.

Here the CDR3 DNA reads TGCGCCAGCAGTGCCGACAGACACAATGAGCAGTTCTTC. Translating it yields CASSADRHNEQFF. This chain connects TRBV10-1 to TRBJ2-1, with D perhaps TRBD1 (5 bases). V was clipped by 4 bases and J by 5 bases, with 9 bases between them. The CDR3 loop spans 13 amino acids. CDR1 and CDR2 (germline): WNHNN, SYGVQD (reference sequence).

This clone was seen once. CDR3 loop: CASSTGLGQPQHF. CDR3 DNA: TGCGCCAGCAGCACAGGACTAGGTCAGCCCCAGCATTTT. This rearrangement joins TRBV10-1 to TRBJ1-5; D might be TRBD1 (5 bases). The germline gives CDR1 WNHNN, CDR2 SYGVQD (reference sequence). V shed 6 bases and J shed 6 bases, with 12 bases lying between them. CDR3 length: 13 residues.

J is TRBJ2-5 and V is TRBV7-9; D not resolved. Per the germline V gene, CDR1 is SEHNR and CDR2 is FQNEAQ (reference sequence). The CDR3 is made up of 15 amino acids. Trimming shortened V by 5 bases and J by 4 bases, and 17 bases separated the two germline ends. The CDR3 loop reads CASSLYTRIGETQYF. CDR3 DNA sequence: TGTGCCAGCAGCCTTTATACCCGAATAGGAGAGACCCAGTACTTC.

V usage is TRBV29-1 and J usage is TRBJ2-1, with 13 bases fitting TRBD2. The CDR3 has 13 residues. Germline V lookup: CDR1 SQVTM, CDR2 ANQGSEA. CDR3 sequence reads: CSSGTSGINEQFF. Here the CDR3 DNA reads TGCAGTTCTGGGACTAGCGGGATAAATGAGCAGTTCTTC.